What follows are 31 T cell receptor beta chains derived from one specimen sequenced in a study of blood T cell repertoires in COVID-19. TCRdb's copy holds only in-frame clones and misses some; the assay was immunoSEQ multiplex PCR. The data contain about 87,000 clones, over 75% of them singletons. The material sequenced was peripheral blood. The receptors stem from an elderly woman with COVID-19, enrolled during active disease.

This clone showed up just a few times. V usage is TRBV5-1 and J usage is TRBJ2-2; 13 bases match TRBD2. Trimming removed 4 bases from V and 5 bases from J; junction bases left unmatched: 5. CDR1 is SGHRS, CDR2 YFSETQ, per germline. The CDR3 consists of 16 residues. The CDR3 coding sequence is TGCGCCAGCAGCGGACTAGCGGGAGTAGGAACCGGGGAGCTGTTTTTT. This gives the protein CASSGLAGVGTGELFF.

The J gene is TRBJ2-7, the V gene TRBV29-1; maybe TRBD1 (6 bases). V was clipped by 6 bases and J by 2 bases, with 14 bases between them. CDR1 is SQVTM, CDR2 ANQGSEA, per germline. There are 13 residues in the CDR3. The CDR3 nucleotides are TGCAGCGTAGTCTGGACAGTCGCCTACGAGCAGTACTTC. Translated, it gives CSVVWTVAYEQYF.

The CDR3 region has the DNA TGCGCCAGCAGCTTGGGACACCGTGGGGAGGCAGATACGCAGTATTTT. As protein: CASSLGHRGEADTQYF. The chain has TRBV5-1 and TRBJ2-3, with D possibly matching TRBD2 (6 bases). This CDR3 region has 16 residues. Trimming cost V 0 bases and J 4 bases, with 15 bases left between them. CDR1 is SGHRS and CDR2 is YFSETQ in the germline V gene. The variable domain in full, with the rest retrieved from reference TRBV5-1 and TRBJ2-3, is KAGVTQTPRYLIKTRGQQVTLSCSPISGHRSVSWYQQTPGQGLQFLFEYFSETQRNKGNFPGRFSGRQFSNSRSEMNVSTLELGDSALYLCASSLGHRGEADTQYFGPGTRLTVL.

The rearrangement uses TRBV10-3 and TRBJ2-3; TRBD1 agrees at 7 bases. The trim removed 11 bases at V and 4 bases at J, leaving 9 bases unmatched. Germline assignment: CDR1 ENHRY and CDR2 SYGVKD. This CDR3 region has 13 residues. The CDR3 bases are TGTGCCGCCCGACAGGGTTTGGCAGATACGCAGTATTTT. Amino acid sequence: CAARQGLADTQYF.

The chain links TRBV27 to TRBJ1-1, with D unresolved. Per the germline V gene, CDR1 is MNHEY and CDR2 is SMNVEV (reference sequence). This CDR3 is built from 17 residues. The V gene lost 6 bases and the J gene lost 0 bases, with 20 bases spanning the gap. In nucleotides, the CDR3 is TGTGCCAGCAGCGAAAAAGAACTGAGCTTAGTGAACACTGAAGCTTTCTTT. Translation gives CASSEKELSLVNTEAFF.

V and J are TRBV10-3 and TRBJ1-1, with 7 bases that match TRBD1. V shed 9 bases, J shed 5 bases, and the junction held 3 bases outside the gene matches. The CDR3 length is 11 residues. Germline CDR1 and CDR2: ENHRY and SYGVKD. CDR3: CAISGGTEAFF. In DNA form, the CDR3 reads TGTGCCATTTCAGGGGGGACTGAAGCTTTCTTT.

This chain connects TRBV6-1 to TRBJ2-7; 11 nucleotides line up with TRBD1. J gave up 0 bases and V 3 bases, and 4 bases lay outside the gene matches. The CDR3 is 16 amino acids. The germline V gene has CDR1 MNHNS and CDR2 SASEGT. The CDR3 sequence: CASSDRGTGGSYEQYF. The CDR3 nucleotides are TGTGCCAGCAGTGATCGCGGGACAGGGGGCTCCTACGAGCAGTACTTC.

V gene TRBV9 combines with J gene TRBJ2-3, with 15 positions matching TRBD2. CDR3 length: 17 amino acids. Germline CDR1 is SGDLS and CDR2 is YYNGEE. V was clipped by 0 bases and J by 4 bases; unmatched bases: 3. CDR3 bases: TGTGCCAGCAGCGTAGGGACTAGCGGGAGGGCCTCAGATACGCAGTATTTT. It specifies CASSVGTSGRASDTQYF.

The chain employs TRBV6-2 or TRBV6-3 and TRBJ2-2, with TRBD2 identical over 14 bases. The CDR3 totals 17 residues. J lost 4 bases, V lost 5 bases, and 6 bases had no gene match. The germline CDR1 and CDR2 sequences are MNHEY and SVGEGT. The CDR3 here is CASSKTSGGASTGELFF. The CDR3 DNA is TGTGCCAGCAGTAAGACTAGCGGGGGGGCGAGCACCGGGGAGCTGTTTTTT.

V is TRBV18 and J is TRBJ1-1; a weak D match, TRBD1 (5 bases). The CDR3 has 15 residues. In germline, CDR1 is KGHSH, CDR2 LQKENI. Trimming cost V 3 bases and J 3 bases, with 14 bases left between them. CDR3 in amino acids: CASSPFGGPYTEAFF. As DNA, the CDR3 is TGTGCCAGCTCACCGTTCGGGGGACCCTACACTGAAGCTTTCTTT.

V gene TRBV5-4 combines with J gene TRBJ2-2; 7 bases fit TRBD1. The CDR3 sequence is 16 residues long. CDR1 SGHNT and CDR2 YYREEE come from the germline V gene (reference sequence). V lost 0 bases to trimming and J lost 0 bases; unmatched junction nucleotides: 2. The CDR3 nucleotides are TGTGCCAGCAGCTTGGTGGGACAGCCGAACACCGGGGAGCTGTTTTTT. This encodes CASSLVGQPNTGELFF. Variable domain in full (rest from reference TRBV5-4 and TRBJ2-2): ETGVTQSPTHLIKTRGQQVTLRCSSQSGHNTVSWYQQALGQGPQFIFQYYREEENGRGNFPPRFSGLQFPNYSSELNVNALELDDSALYLCASSLVGQPNTGELFFGEGSRLTVL.

The chain has TRBV19 and TRBJ2-1, with 7 bases aligning to TRBD2. This CDR3 is built from 17 residues. Germline V gives CDR1 LNHDA, CDR2 SQIVND (reference sequence). Trimming cost V 1 base and J 1 base; bases outside gene matches: 7. The CDR3 nucleotides are TGTGCCAGTAGTATAGGGCCTAGCGGAGCTTCCTACAATGAGCAGTTCTTC. Amino acid sequence: CASSIGPSGASYNEQFF.

This chain connects TRBV19 to TRBJ2-1; 12 bases match TRBD2. From germline, CDR1 is LNHDA and CDR2 SQIVND (reference sequence). The CDR3 has 18 residues. The V gene end was trimmed by 3 bases and the J gene end by 3 bases; junction bases not matched to a gene: 9. In nucleotides, the CDR3 is TGTGCCAGTAGTATCTCTTCGACTAGCGGGAGTCTCTACAATGAGCAGTTCTTC. Its translation: CASSISSTSGSLYNEQFF.

The chain recombines TRBV3-1 (or the pseudogene TRBV3-2) with TRBJ2-3; 8 positions agree with TRBD2. Germline values: CDR1 LGHDT, CDR2 YNNKEL (reference sequence). This CDR3 is built from 18 residues. J gave up 5 bases and V 0 bases, and 13 bases lay outside the gene matches. The CDR3 DNA reads as TGTGCCAGCAGCCAAGAGGGTCTGCGGGGGGCCTCCCAAGATACGCAGTATTTT. Amino acids: CASSQEGLRGASQDTQYF.

The V and J genes are TRBV7-3 and TRBJ2-1; D gene uncertain. V was clipped by 5 bases and J by 7 bases, with 15 bases between them. The germline CDR1 and CDR2 sequences are SGHTA and FQGTGA. The CDR3 covers 14 residues. The CDR3 DNA reads as TGTGCCAGCAGCGATATTGGTAGCCGAAATGAGCAGTTCTTC. Translation gives CASSDIGSRNEQFF.

V gene TRBV27 combines with J gene TRBJ2-5; D unresolved. The V gene's germline CDR1 is MNHEY and CDR2 SMNVEV (reference sequence). Trimming pared 10 bases from V and 2 bases from J, leaving 14 bases between. This CDR3 region has 13 residues. CDR3 protein: CATARVLQETQYF. CDR3 bases: TGTGCCACCGCCCGGGTTCTACAAGAGACCCAGTACTTC.

The chain's CDR3 is CATGVAGGVADTQYF. As DNA, the CDR3 is TGTGCCACCGGGGTAGCGGGAGGCGTGGCAGATACGCAGTATTTT. This chain uses TRBV24-1 with TRBJ2-3, with 10 bases aligning to TRBD2. After removal of 9 bases from V and 4 bases from J, the junction contained 9 bases not matched to a gene. In germline, CDR1 is KGHDR, CDR2 SFDVKD. This CDR3 is 15 amino acids long.

The V gene is TRBV2, the J gene TRBJ2-7; 10 nucleotides line up with TRBD1. Germline lookup yields CDR1 SNHLY and CDR2 FYNNEI. V was pared by 6 bases and J by 3 bases, with 5 bases of the junction left unmatched. The length of the CDR3 is 14 residues. CDR3 DNA sequence: TGTGCCAGCAGCAGACAGGGGGCTTACTACGAGCAGTACTTC. Translating gives CASSRQGAYYEQYF.

J is TRBJ2-5 and V is TRBV3-1 (or the pseudogene TRBV3-2); no clear D gene. Germline assignment: CDR1 LGHDT and CDR2 YNNKEL (reference sequence). Trimming took 3 bases from V and 5 from J, leaving 4 bases between them. The CDR3 sequence is 11 residues long. The CDR3 loop is CASSQYETQYF. CDR3 nucleotide sequence: TGTGCCAGCAGCCAGTATGAGACCCAGTACTTC.

This clone occurred a few times. The chain joins TRBV5-4 to TRBJ1-1; D is unresolved. The CDR3 runs 14 residues. The V gene's germline CDR1 is SGHNT and CDR2 YYREEE (reference sequence). Trimming left V 4 bases short and J 2 bases short, with 12 bases between. The CDR3 nucleotides are TGTGCCAGCAGCCCCTGGGAGGGCAACACTGAAGCTTTCTTT. As protein: CASSPWEGNTEAFF.

This clone was picked up one time. V is TRBV2 and J is TRBJ2-6, with D tentatively TRBD2 (6 bases). The CDR3 totals 15 residues. Per germline, CDR1 SNHLY and CDR2 FYNNEI. The V end lost 4 bases, the J end lost 0 bases, and 7 bases lay between the germline ends. The CDR3 sequence is CASSATSSGANVLTF. The CDR3 nucleotides read TGTGCCAGCAGTGCGACTAGCTCTGGGGCCAACGTCCTGACTTTC.

This chain connects TRBV10-3 to TRBJ2-3, with D perhaps TRBD2 (5 bases). CDR1 is ENHRY and CDR2 is SYGVKD in the germline V gene. This CDR3 has 13 residues. Trimming pared 7 bases from V and 0 bases from J, leaving 8 bases between. The CDR3, as DNA: TGTGCCATCACGACGGGGAGCACAGATACGCAGTATTTT. It translates to CAITTGSTDTQYF.

This clone was seen a single time. The V and J genes are TRBV12-3 or TRBV12-4 and TRBJ1-2, with TRBD1 as a possible D gene (5 bases). Trimming removed 5 bases from V and 5 bases from J, with 9 bases in between. The CDR3 extends over 12 amino acids. CDR3 nucleotides: TGTGCCAGCAGTCGGACAAGGTATGGCTACACCTTC. Amino acid sequence: CASSRTRYGYTF.

The DNA for the CDR3 is TGTGCCAGCAGTGACCTCCGGGGGTCCTCTAATGAAAAACTGTTTTTT. Residues: CASSDLRGSSNEKLFF. The chain uses TRBV6-1 and TRBJ1-4, with D tentatively TRBD1 (5 bases). V was shortened by 3 bases and J by 3 bases, with 14 bases between the two germline ends. Germline V gene lookup returns CDR1 MNHNS and CDR2 SASEGT. CDR3 size: 16 residues.

J is TRBJ1-1 and V is TRBV10-3, with unresolved D. The germline V gene encodes CDR1 ENHRY and CDR2 SYGVKD. The CDR3 runs 14 residues. V dropped 0 bases and J dropped 4 bases, with 9 bases sitting between them. This CDR3 reads CAISESGGSTEAFF. The DNA for the CDR3 is TGTGCCATCAGTGAGTCGGGAGGGAGCACTGAAGCTTTCTTT.

Only a few counts were recorded for this clone. At one of its ends the junction is not consistent with the germline gene, which may arise from a read error. This chain joins TRBV3-1 (or the pseudogene TRBV3-2) and TRBJ2-7, with TRBD2 matching 9 bases. Germline CDR1 LGHDT, CDR2 YNNKEL (reference sequence). There are 12 residues in the CDR3. This chain's CDR3 is CASSHLLAGPIF. In DNA, the CDR3 is TGTGCCAGCAGCCACCTCCTAGCGGGGCCCATCTTC.

The chain links TRBV24-1 to TRBJ2-7; perhaps TRBD1 as D (5 bases). Looked up from germline, CDR1 is KGHDR and CDR2 is SFDVKD. The CDR3 is 11 residues long. V was trimmed by 6 bases and J by 3 bases, leaving 5 bases between them. CDR3 bases: TGTGCCACCAGTCAGGGCTACGAGCAGTACTTC. Its protein product is CATSQGYEQYF.

In its sample, this clone was seen a few times. V and J are TRBV2 and TRBJ2-2; 8 nucleotides align to TRBD1. The CDR3 contains 16 residues. V gave up 8 bases and J gave up 3 bases; unmatched junction bases: 11. CDR1 is SNHLY, CDR2 FYNNEI, per germline. CDR3 nucleotide sequence: TGTGCCAGCGATTTAGGACAGGGAATGGACACCGGGGAGCTGTTTTTT. Amino acid sequence: CASDLGQGMDTGELFF.

The chain joins TRBV27 to TRBJ1-1; tentative D call: TRBD1 (5 bases). V lost 6 bases and J lost 7, with 15 bases in between. Germline loops: CDR1 MNHEY, CDR2 SMNVEV (reference sequence). The CDR3 has 13 amino acids. The CDR3 DNA reads as TGTGCCAGCAGGTTGTGGCAGGGCAATGAAGCTTTCTTT. It translates to CASRLWQGNEAFF.

This clone has only one observation. The rearrangement joins TRBV5-3 to TRBJ1-4; D might be TRBD1 (5 bases). TRBV5-3 is marked as an open reading frame, function uncertain. The CDR3 length is 14 residues. Trimming pared 3 bases from V and 7 bases from J, leaving 13 bases between. CDR3 sequence: CARSSEGWVEKLFF. The CDR3 region has the DNA TGTGCCAGAAGCTCGGAGGGGTGGGTTGAAAAACTGTTTTTT.

This chain joins TRBV11-2 and TRBJ2-7; the match to TRBD1 covers 10 bases. The CDR3 is made up of 15 amino acids. Unmatched junction bases numbered 5, after V lost 0 bases and J lost 6 bases. The germline V gene has CDR1 SGHAT and CDR2 FQNNGV. CDR3 sequence reads: CASSLDMGTGVEQYF. The CDR3 nucleotides are TGTGCCAGCAGCTTAGATATGGGGACAGGGGTCGAGCAGTACTTC.